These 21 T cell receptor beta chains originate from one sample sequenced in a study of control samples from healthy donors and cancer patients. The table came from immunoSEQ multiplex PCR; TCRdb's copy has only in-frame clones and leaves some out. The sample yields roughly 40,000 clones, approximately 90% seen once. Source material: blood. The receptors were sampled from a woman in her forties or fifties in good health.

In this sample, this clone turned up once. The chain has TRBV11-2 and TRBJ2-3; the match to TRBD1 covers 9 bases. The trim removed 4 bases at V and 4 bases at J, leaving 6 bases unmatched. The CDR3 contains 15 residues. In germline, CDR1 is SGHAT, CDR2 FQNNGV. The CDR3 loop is CASSSGQGRSDTQYF. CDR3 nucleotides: TGTGCCAGCAGCTCCGGACAGGGGAGGTCAGATACGCAGTATTTT.

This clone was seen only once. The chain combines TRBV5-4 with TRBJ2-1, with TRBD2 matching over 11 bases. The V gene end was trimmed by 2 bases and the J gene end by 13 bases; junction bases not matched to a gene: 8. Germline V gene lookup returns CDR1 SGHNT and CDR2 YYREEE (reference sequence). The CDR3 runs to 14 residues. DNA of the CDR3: TGTGCCAGCAGCTTAGGGCTAGCGGGGGGAACCCAGTTCTTC. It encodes CASSLGLAGGTQFF. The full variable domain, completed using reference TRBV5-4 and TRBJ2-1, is ETGVTQSPTHLIKTRGQQVTLRCSSQSGHNTVSWYQQALGQGPQFIFQYYREEENGRGNFPPRFSGLQFPNYSSELNVNALELDDSALYLCASSLGLAGGTQFFGPGTRLTVL.

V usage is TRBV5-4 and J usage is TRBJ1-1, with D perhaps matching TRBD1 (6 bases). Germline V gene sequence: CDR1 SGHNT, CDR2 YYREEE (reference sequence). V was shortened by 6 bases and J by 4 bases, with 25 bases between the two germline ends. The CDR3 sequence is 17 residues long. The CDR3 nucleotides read TGTGCCAGCACCAAGGGGGGACCGAACAATCGGGTCACTGAAGCTTTCTTT. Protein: CASTKGGPNNRVTEAFF.

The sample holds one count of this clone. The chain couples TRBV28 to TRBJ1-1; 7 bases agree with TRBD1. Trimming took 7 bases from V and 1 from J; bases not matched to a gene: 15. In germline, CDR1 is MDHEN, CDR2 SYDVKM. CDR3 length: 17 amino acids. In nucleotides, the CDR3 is TGTGCCAGCACCTCCCCGGGCCCGGGACAGACGAACACTGAAGCTTTCTTT. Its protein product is CASTSPGPGQTNTEAFF.

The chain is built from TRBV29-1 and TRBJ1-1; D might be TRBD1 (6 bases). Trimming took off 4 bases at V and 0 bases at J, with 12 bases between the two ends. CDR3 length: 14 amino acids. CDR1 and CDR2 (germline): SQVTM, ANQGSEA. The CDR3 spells CSVVPQGMNTEAFF. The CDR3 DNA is TGCAGCGTTGTCCCCCAGGGGATGAACACTGAAGCTTTCTTT.

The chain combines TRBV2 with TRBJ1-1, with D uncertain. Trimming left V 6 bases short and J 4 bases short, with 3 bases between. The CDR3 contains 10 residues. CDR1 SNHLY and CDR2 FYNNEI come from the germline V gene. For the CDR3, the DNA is TGTGCCAGCAGAGGCACTGAAGCTTTCTTT. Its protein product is CASRGTEAFF.

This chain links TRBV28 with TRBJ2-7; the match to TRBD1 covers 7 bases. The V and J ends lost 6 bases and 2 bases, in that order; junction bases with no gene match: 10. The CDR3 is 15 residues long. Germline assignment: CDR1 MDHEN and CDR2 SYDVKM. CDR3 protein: CASRSIRTGTYEQYF. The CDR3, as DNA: TGTGCCAGCAGGAGTATAAGGACAGGTACCTACGAGCAGTACTTC.

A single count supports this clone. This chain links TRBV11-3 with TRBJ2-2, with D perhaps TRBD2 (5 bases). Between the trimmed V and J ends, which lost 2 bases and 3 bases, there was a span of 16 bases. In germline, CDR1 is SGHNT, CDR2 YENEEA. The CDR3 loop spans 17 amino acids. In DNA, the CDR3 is TGTGCCAGCAGCTTAAATTTGCCGAGGGTCTACACCGGGGAGCTGTTTTTT. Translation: CASSLNLPRVYTGELFF.

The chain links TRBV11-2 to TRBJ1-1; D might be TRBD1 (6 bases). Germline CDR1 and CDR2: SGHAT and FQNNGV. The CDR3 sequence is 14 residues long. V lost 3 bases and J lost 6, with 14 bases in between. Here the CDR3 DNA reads TGTGCCAGCAGCTTGGGACAATCGAGGGCTGAAGCTTTCTTT. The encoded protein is CASSLGQSRAEAFF. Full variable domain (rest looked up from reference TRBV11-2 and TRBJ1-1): EAGVAQSPRYKIIEKRQSVAFWCNPISGHATLYWYQQILGQGPKLLIQFQNNGVVDDSQLPKDRFSAERLKGVDSTLKIQPAKLEDSAVYLCASSLGQSRAEAFFGQGTRLTVV.

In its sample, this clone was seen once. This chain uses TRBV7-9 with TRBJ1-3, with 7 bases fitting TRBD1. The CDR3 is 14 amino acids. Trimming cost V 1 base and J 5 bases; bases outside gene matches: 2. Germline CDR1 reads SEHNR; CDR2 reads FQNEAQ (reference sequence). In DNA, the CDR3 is TGTGCCAGCAGCTTAGTGGGACAGCGAAACACCATATATTTT. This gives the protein CASSLVGQRNTIYF.

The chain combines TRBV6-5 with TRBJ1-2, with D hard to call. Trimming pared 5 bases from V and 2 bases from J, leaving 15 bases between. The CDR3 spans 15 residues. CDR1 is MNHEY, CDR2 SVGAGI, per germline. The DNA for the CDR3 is TGTGCCAGCAGTAAACCGGGTATTTCGAACTATGGCTACACCTTC. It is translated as CASSKPGISNYGYTF.

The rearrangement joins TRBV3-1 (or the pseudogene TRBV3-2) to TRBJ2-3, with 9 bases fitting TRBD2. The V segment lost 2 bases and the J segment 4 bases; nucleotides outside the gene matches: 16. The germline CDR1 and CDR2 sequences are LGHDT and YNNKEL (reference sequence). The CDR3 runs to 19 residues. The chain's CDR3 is CASSQWGRGGPRGSDTQYF. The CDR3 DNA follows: TGTGCCAGCAGCCAATGGGGGCGGGGGGGCCCCCGGGGTTCAGATACGCAGTATTTT.

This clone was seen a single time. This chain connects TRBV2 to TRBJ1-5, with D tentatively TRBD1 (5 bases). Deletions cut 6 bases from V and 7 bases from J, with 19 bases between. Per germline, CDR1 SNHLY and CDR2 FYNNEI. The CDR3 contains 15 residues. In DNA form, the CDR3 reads TGTGCCAGCAGCCCCGAGGGGTCTAAGGGACAGCCCCAGCATTTT. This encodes CASSPEGSKGQPQHF.

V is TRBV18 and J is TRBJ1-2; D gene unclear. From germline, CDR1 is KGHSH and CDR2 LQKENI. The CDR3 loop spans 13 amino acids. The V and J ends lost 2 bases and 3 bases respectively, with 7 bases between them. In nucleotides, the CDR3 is TGTGCCAGCTCACCAGACCGCTACTATGGCTACACCTTC. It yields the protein CASSPDRYYGYTF.

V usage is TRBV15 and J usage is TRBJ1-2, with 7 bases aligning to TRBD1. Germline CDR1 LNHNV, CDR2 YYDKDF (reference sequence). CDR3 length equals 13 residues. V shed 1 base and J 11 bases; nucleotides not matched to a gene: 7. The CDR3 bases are TGTGCCACCAGCAGAGTTGCAACAGGGGAATACACCTTC. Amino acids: CATSRVATGEYTF.

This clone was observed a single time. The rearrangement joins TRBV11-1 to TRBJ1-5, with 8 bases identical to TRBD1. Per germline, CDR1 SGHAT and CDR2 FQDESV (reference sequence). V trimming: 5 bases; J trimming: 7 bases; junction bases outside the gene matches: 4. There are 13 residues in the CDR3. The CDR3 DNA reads TGTGCCAGCAGCCTAGACAGGGGCCAGCCCCAGCATTTT. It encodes CASSLDRGQPQHF.

The CDR3 is CASNGGLDYGYTF. For the CDR3, the DNA is TGTGCCAGCAACGGGGGGTTGGACTATGGCTACACCTTC. The V call is TRBV6-6, the J call TRBJ1-2; a possible D gene is TRBD1 (5 bases). In germline, CDR1 is MNHNY, CDR2 SVGAGI (reference sequence). Trimming stripped 7 bases from V and 3 bases from J, with 12 bases between. This CDR3 is 13 amino acids long.

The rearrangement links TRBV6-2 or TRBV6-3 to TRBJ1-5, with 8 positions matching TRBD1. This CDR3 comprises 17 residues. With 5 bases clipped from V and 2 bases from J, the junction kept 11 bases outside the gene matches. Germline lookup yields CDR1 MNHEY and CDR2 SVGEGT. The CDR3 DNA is TGTGCCAGCAGTACCTCGTCGACAGGGGCTGGCAATCAGCCCCAGCATTTT. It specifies CASSTSSTGAGNQPQHF.

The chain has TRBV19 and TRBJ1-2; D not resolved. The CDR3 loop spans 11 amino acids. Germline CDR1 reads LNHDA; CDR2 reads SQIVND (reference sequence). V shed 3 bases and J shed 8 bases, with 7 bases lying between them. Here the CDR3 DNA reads TGTGCCAGTAGTATGACTGGGGGCTACACCTTC. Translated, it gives CASSMTGGYTF.

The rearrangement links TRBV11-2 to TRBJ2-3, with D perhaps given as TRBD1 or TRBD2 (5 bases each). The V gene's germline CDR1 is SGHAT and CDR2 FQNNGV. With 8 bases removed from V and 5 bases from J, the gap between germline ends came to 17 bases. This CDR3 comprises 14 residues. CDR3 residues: CASERDPGIDTQYF. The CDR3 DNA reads TGTGCCAGCGAGAGGGACCCCGGGATAGATACGCAGTATTTT.

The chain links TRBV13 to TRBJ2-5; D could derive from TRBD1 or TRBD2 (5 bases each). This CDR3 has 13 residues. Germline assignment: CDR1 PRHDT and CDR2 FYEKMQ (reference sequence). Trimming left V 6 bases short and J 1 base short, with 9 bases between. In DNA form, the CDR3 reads TGTGCCAGCAGTCGGGACGTCCAAGAGACCCAGTACTTC. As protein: CASSRDVQETQYF. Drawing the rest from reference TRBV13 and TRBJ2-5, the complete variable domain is AAGVIQSPRHLIKEKRETATLKCYPIPRHDTVYWYQQGPGQDPQFLISFYEKMQSDKGSIPDRFSAQQFSDYHSELNMSSLELGDSALYFCASSRDVQETQYFGPGTRLLVL.